A single sample gave rise to the 17 T cell receptor beta chains below, sequenced in a study of human T cells and chemical hapten exposure. Time point specified: patch test 2, 6 weeks after DPC sensitization. Treatment specified: therapeutic diphenylcyclopropenone sensitization with weekly scalp DPC. MiXCR, applied by TCRdb to the RACE reads, yields one record per CDR3 protein. The table shows about 82,000 distinct CDR3 sequences, with about 9.4% occurring only once. The starting material was whole blood, obtained in connection with sensitization to the hapten diphenylcyclopropenone (DPC). These receptors came from a woman aged 45-60 years with alopecia areata. Some clones in this sample may be carry-over from other donors' samples.

This clonotype was observed at least ten times. The V and J genes are TRBV4-1 and TRBJ2-5, with 7 bases identical to TRBD2. The CDR3 covers 15 residues. The V segment lost 9 bases and the J segment 4 bases; nucleotides outside the gene matches: 14. CDR1 and CDR2 (germline): MGHRA, YSYEKL. The CDR3 bases are TGCGCCAGTTCCACGGTGCGGGAGATCGGAGAGACCCAGTACTTC. As protein: CASSTVREIGETQYF.

This clonotype was counted a few times. V is TRBV20-1 and J is TRBJ1-6, with D hard to call. This CDR3 spans 11 amino acids. From germline, CDR1 is DFQATT and CDR2 SNEGSKA (reference sequence). Trimming removed 0 bases at V and 6 bases at J, with 0 bases between. The CDR3 loop reads CSARDNSPLHF. CDR3 sequence (DNA): TGCAGTGCTAGAGATAATTCACCCCTCCACTTT.

This clonotype was counted ten times or more. This chain joins TRBV29-1 and TRBJ1-2; 10 positions agree with TRBD1. The trim removed 5 bases at V and 3 bases at J, leaving 6 bases unmatched. The CDR3 length is 14 residues. Per germline, CDR1 SQVTM and CDR2 ANQGSEA. The CDR3 DNA is TGCAGCGTTATCCCCGGGACAGGGGACTATGGCTACACCTTC. This translates into CSVIPGTGDYGYTF. Complete variable domain (other parts from reference TRBV29-1 and TRBJ1-2): SAVISQKPSRDICQRGTSLTIQCQVDSQVTMMFWYRQQPGQSLTLIATANQGSEATYESGFVIDKFPISRPNLTFSTLTVSNMSPEDSSIYLCSVIPGTGDYGYTFGSGTRLTVV.

This chain uses TRBV7-2 with TRBJ1-1; D is ambiguous. Trimming shortened V by 3 bases and J by 0 bases, and 8 bases separated the two germline ends. CDR3 length equals 14 residues. Germline CDR1 reads SGHTA; CDR2 reads FQGNSA. This CDR3 is CASSFGSVNTEAFF. The CDR3 DNA reads TGTGCCAGCAGCTTCGGATCGGTGAACACTGAAGCTTTCTTT.

This clonotype was counted only a few times. The chain uses TRBV6-1 and TRBJ2-3; 8 bases match TRBD2. Germline V gene lookup returns CDR1 MNHNS and CDR2 SASEGT. The V segment lost 8 bases and the J segment 5 bases; nucleotides outside the gene matches: 15. This CDR3 contains 16 residues. The DNA of the CDR3 is TGTGCCAGCCAACACGGGCGGGGGGCGGTAGGAGATACGCAGTATTTT. This encodes CASQHGRGAVGDTQYF.

The chain has TRBV18 and TRBJ1-3; unclear D gene. This CDR3 comprises 16 residues. Germline V gene sequence: CDR1 KGHSH, CDR2 LQKENI. V shed 6 bases and J shed 0 bases, with 15 bases lying between them. This CDR3 reads CASSYLEASSGNTIYF. CDR3 DNA sequence: TGTGCCAGCTCCTACTTGGAGGCCAGCTCTGGAAACACCATATATTTT. The full variable domain, its missing parts supplied by reference TRBV18 and TRBJ1-3, is NAGVMQNPRHLVRRRGQEARLRCSPMKGHSHVYWYRQLPEEGLKFMVYLQKENIIDESGMPKERFSAEFPKEGPSILRIQQVVRGDSAAYFCASSYLEASSGNTIYFGEGSWLTVV.

This clonotype was recorded many times. This chain joins TRBV7-2 and TRBJ1-4; 7 nucleotides agree with TRBD1. With 5 bases clipped from V and 8 bases from J, the junction kept 20 bases outside the gene matches. The CDR3 extends over 18 amino acids. CDR1 SGHTA and CDR2 FQGNSA come from the germline V gene. In DNA, the CDR3 is TGTGCCAGCAGCCTCCCTTATTTCGTTGACAGGGAGGACGAAAAACTGTTTTTT. Protein sequence: CASSLPYFVDREDEKLFF.

This clonotype was seen at least ten times. The chain couples TRBV27 to TRBJ2-2; no clear D gene. With 4 bases removed from V and 6 bases from J, the gap between germline ends came to 15 bases. CDR1 and CDR2 from the germline V gene are MNHEY and SMNVEV (reference sequence). CDR3 length equals 15 residues. CDR3 protein: CASSSLLGGPGELFF. The CDR3 DNA is TGTGCCAGCAGTTCCCTATTGGGCGGACCCGGGGAGCTGTTTTTT.

Only a few counts were recorded for this clonotype. The gene calls are TRBV28 and TRBJ1-5; D is undetermined. Trimming left V 3 bases short and J 3 bases short, with 9 bases between. This CDR3 has 14 residues. Germline V gene lookup returns CDR1 MDHEN and CDR2 SYDVKM. CDR3 sequence (DNA): TGTGCCAGCAGTTTCCTAGCAGACAATCAGCCCCAGCATTTT. As protein: CASSFLADNQPQHF.

This clonotype was recorded at least ten times. The chain carries TRBV7-9 and TRBJ1-1; 9 positions agree with TRBD1. The CDR3 loop spans 15 amino acids. The V segment lost 10 bases and the J segment 4 bases; nucleotides outside the gene matches: 13. CDR1 is SEHNR and CDR2 is FQNEAQ in the germline V gene (reference sequence). CDR3 DNA sequence: TGTGCCACCGGACAGGGGACAACCTTAAGCACTGAAGCTTTCTTT. As protein: CATGQGTTLSTEAFF. Full variable domain (rest looked up from reference TRBV7-9 and TRBJ1-1): DTGVSQNPRHKITKRGQNVTFRCDPISEHNRLYWYRQTLGQGPEFLTYFQNEAQLEKSRLLSDRFSAERPKGSFSTLEIQRTEQGDSAMYLCATGQGTTLSTEAFFGQGTRLTVV.

This clonotype has more than one count but fewer than ten. The genes are TRBV3-1 and TRBJ1-1; D not resolved. CDR3 length: 14 residues. V lost 2 bases and J lost 6, with 13 bases in between. Germline values: CDR1 LGHDT, CDR2 YNNKEL (reference sequence). The CDR3 coding sequence is TGTGCCAGCAGCCAACTGGCGGGCCATGCTGAAGCTTTCTTT. This translates into CASSQLAGHAEAFF.

The chain joins TRBV6-5 to TRBJ1-3; TRBD1 matches at 8 bases. This CDR3 is built from 15 residues. V lost 5 bases and J lost 2; bases outside the gene matches: 5. Germline CDR1 reads MNHEY; CDR2 reads SVGAGI. The CDR3 nucleotides read TGTGCCAGCAGTACCGTACAGGGGGCTGGAAACACCATATATTTT. Protein product: CASSTVQGAGNTIYF.

This clonotype showed up many times. The CDR3 sequence is CASSSRDIAAGTEQFF. The CDR3 DNA reads TGTGCCAGCAGCTCGAGAGATATAGCGGCCGGGACTGAGCAGTTCTTC. The chain is built from TRBV11-3 and TRBJ2-1; tentative D call: TRBD2 (6 bases). The germline V gene encodes CDR1 SGHNT and CDR2 YENEEA. CDR3 length equals 16 residues. Trimming left V 4 bases short and J 9 bases short, with 22 bases between.

This clonotype appeared a few times. V gene TRBV4-3 combines with J gene TRBJ2-3; D is unclear. From germline, CDR1 is LGHNA and CDR2 YSLEER. With 0 bases removed from V and 3 bases from J, the gap between germline ends came to 13 bases. The CDR3 has 16 amino acids. CDR3 DNA: TGCGCCAGCAGCCAAGATTTAGCTAGAATGACAGATACGCAGTATTTT. This translates into CASSQDLARMTDTQYF.

There are many counts of this clonotype. The CDR3 nucleotides are TGTGCCTGGAGGGCCCGTGGCCGCCGAGAGGCCTACTCTGGGGCCAACGTCCTGACTTTC. Its protein product is CAWRARGRREAYSGANVLTF. V is TRBV30 and J is TRBJ2-6; D not certain. The V gene lost 3 bases and the J gene lost 0 bases, with 24 bases spanning the gap. The CDR3 spans 20 residues. The germline gives CDR1 GTSNPN, CDR2 SVGIG (reference sequence).

This clonotype has at least ten counts. In nucleotides, the CDR3 is TGCGCCAGCAGCCAACGACTAGACGGTGAGCAGTTCTTC. Protein: CASSQRLDGEQFF. The gene calls are TRBV4-1 and TRBJ2-1; tentative D call: TRBD2 (6 bases). Germline-derived CDR1 and CDR2 are MGHRA and YSYEKL. CDR3 length: 13 amino acids. Trimming shortened V by 2 bases and J by 9 bases, and 11 bases separated the two germline ends.

Only a few counts were recorded for this clonotype. The chain recombines TRBV5-1 with TRBJ2-2, with 14 bases matching TRBD2. The CDR3 is made up of 17 amino acids. Looked up from germline, CDR1 is SGHRS and CDR2 is YFSETQ. Trimming cost V 4 bases and J 2 bases; bases outside gene matches: 4. In nucleotides, the CDR3 is TGCGCCAGCAGCCCGGGACTAGCGGGAGCAAACACCGGGGAGCTGTTTTTT. Translating it yields CASSPGLAGANTGELFF.